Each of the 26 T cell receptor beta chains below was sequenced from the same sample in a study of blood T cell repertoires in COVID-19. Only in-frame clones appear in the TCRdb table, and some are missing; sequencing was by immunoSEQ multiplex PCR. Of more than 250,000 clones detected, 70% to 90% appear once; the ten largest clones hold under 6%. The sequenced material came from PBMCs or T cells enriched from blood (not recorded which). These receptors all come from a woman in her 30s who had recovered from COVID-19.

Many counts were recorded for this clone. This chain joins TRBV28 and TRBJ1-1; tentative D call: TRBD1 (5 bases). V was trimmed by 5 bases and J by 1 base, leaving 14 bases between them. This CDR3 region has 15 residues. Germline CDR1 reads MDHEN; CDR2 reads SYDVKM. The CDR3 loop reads CASSRRQTGNTEAFF. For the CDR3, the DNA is TGTGCCAGCAGTAGACGACAGACTGGGAACACTGAAGCTTTCTTT.

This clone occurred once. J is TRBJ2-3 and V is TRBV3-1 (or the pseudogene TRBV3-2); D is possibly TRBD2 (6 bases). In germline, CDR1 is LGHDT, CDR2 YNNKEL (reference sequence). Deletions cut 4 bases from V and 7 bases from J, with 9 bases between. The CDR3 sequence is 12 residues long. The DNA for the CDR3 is TGTGCCAGCAGCCCTAGCGAGCATACGCAGTATTTT. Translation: CASSPSEHTQYF.

CDR3 nucleotides: TGTGCCAGCAGCTTAGAGCAGGGTTGGTCCTATAATTCACCCCTCCACTTT. Translating gives CASSLEQGWSYNSPLHF. The chain is built from TRBV7-8 and TRBJ1-6; weak D call: TRBD1 (5 bases). V lost 1 base, J lost 1 base, and 11 bases lay in between. The CDR3 has 17 amino acids. Germline CDR1 SGHVS, CDR2 FQNEAQ.

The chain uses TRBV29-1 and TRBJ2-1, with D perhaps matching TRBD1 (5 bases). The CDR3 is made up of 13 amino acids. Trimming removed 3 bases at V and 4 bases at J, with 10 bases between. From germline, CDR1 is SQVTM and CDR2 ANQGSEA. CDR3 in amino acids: CSVDGRVYNEQFF. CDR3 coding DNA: TGCAGCGTTGATGGCAGGGTTTACAATGAGCAGTTCTTC.

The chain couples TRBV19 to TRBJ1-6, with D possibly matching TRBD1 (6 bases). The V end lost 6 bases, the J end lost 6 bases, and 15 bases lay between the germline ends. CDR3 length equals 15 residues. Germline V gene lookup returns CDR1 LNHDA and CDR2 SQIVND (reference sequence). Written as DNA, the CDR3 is TGTGCCAGTAGCGACGTGGGGGCGCCTAATTCACCCCTCCACTTT. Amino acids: CASSDVGAPNSPLHF.

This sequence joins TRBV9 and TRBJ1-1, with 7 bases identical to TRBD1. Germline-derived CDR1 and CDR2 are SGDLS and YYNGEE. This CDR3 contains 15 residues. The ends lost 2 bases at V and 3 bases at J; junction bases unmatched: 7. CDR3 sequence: CASSVFRGQDTEAFF. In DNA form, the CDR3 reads TGTGCCAGCAGCGTGTTTAGGGGGCAGGACACTGAAGCTTTCTTT.

This CDR3 is CASSQGTANYGYTF. The CDR3 DNA reads TGTGCCAGCAGCCAAGGGACAGCTAACTATGGCTACACCTTC. The gene calls are TRBV7-2 and TRBJ1-2, with TRBD1 matching 7 bases. This CDR3 contains 14 residues. Germline CDR1 reads SGHTA; CDR2 reads FQGNSA. V shed 5 bases and J 0 bases; nucleotides not matched to a gene: 3.

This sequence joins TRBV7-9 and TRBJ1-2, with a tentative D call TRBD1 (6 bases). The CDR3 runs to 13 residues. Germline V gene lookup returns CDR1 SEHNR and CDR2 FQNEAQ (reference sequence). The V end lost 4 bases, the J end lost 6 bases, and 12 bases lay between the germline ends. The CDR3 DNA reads TGTGCCAGCAGCTCTACAGGGAGACATGGCTACACCTTC. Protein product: CASSSTGRHGYTF.

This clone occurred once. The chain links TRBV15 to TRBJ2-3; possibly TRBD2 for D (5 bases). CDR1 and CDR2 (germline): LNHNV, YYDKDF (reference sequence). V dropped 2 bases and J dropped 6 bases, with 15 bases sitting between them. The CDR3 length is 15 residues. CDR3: CATSRQYKSGDTQYF. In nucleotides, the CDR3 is TGTGCCACCAGCAGACAGTATAAGAGCGGTGATACGCAGTATTTT.

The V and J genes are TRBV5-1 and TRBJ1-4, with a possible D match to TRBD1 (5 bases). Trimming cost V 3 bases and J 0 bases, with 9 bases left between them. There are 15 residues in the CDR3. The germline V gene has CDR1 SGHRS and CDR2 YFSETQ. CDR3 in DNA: TGCGCCAGCAGCTGGGGAGGGGCAACTAATGAAAAACTGTTTTTT. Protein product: CASSWGGATNEKLFF. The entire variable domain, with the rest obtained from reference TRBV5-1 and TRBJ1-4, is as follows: KAGVTQTPRYLIKTRGQQVTLSCSPISGHRSVSWYQQTPGQGLQFLFEYFSETQRNKGNFPGRFSGRQFSNSRSEMNVSTLELGDSALYLCASSWGGATNEKLFFGSGTQLSVL.

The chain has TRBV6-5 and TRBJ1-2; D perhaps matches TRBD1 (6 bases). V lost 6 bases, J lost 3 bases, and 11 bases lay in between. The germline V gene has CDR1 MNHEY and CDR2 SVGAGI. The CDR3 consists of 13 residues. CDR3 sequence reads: CASSPPGDYGYTF. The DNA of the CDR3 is TGTGCCAGCAGCCCGCCAGGGGACTATGGCTACACCTTC.

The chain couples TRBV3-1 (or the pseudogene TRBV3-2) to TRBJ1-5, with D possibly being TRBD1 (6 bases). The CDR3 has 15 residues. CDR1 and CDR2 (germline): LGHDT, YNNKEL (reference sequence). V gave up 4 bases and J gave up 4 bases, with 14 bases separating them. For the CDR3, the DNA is TGTGCCAGCAGCCGCGATACCGACAGGAATCAGCCCCAGCATTTT. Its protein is CASSRDTDRNQPQHF.

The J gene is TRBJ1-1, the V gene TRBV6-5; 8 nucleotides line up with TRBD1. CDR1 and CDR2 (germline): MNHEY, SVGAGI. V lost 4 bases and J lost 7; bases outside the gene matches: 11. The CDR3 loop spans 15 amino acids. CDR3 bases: TGTGCCAGCAGTTCCCGCGTCGACAGGGGTAATGAAGCTTTCTTT. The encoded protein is CASSSRVDRGNEAFF.

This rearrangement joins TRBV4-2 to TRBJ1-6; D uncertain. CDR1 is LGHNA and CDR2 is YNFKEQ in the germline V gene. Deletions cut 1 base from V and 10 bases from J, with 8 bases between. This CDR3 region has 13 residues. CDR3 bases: TGTGCCAGCAGCCAAGGTCGGTACTCACCCCTCCACTTT. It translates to CASSQGRYSPLHF.

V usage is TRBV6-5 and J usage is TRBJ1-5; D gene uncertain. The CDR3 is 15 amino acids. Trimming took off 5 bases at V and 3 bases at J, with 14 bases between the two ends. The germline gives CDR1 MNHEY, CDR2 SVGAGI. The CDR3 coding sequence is TGTGCCAGCAGTCCTACGGGAGTCGACAATCAGCCCCAGCATTTT. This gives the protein CASSPTGVDNQPQHF.

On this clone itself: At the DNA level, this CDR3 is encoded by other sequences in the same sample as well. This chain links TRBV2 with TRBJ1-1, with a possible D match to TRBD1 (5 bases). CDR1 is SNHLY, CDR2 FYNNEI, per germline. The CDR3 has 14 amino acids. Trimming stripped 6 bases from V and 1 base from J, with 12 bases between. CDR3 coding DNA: TGTGCCAGCAGCGTCGGCCAGGGGAACACTGAAGCTTTCTTT. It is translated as CASSVGQGNTEAFF.

CDR3: CASSQRLAYGKEQFF. CDR3 in DNA: TGTGCCAGCAGCCAGCGACTAGCGTATGGGAAAGAGCAGTTCTTC. The chain recombines TRBV3-1 (or the pseudogene TRBV3-2) with TRBJ2-1, with 8 bases identical to TRBD2. This CDR3 is built from 15 residues. Germline CDR1 LGHDT, CDR2 YNNKEL (reference sequence). The V and J ends lost 3 bases and 10 bases, in that order; junction bases with no gene match: 11.

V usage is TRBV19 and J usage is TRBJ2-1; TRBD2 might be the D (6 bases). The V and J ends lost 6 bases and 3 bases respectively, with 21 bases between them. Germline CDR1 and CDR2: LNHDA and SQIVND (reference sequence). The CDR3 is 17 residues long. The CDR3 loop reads CASSQLKRTTFYNEQFF. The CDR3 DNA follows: TGTGCCAGTAGCCAACTCAAACGGACTACCTTCTACAATGAGCAGTTCTTC.

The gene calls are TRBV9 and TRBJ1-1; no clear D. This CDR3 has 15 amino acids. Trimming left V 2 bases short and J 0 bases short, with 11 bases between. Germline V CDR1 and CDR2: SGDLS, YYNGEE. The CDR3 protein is CASSVDMTMNTEAFF. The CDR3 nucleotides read TGTGCCAGCAGCGTTGACATGACCATGAACACTGAAGCTTTCTTT. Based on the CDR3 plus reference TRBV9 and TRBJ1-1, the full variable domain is DSGVTQTPKHLITATGQRVTLRCSPRSGDLSVYWYQQSLDQGLQFLIQYYNGEERAKGNILERFSAQQFPDLHSELNLSSLELGDSALYFCASSVDMTMNTEAFFGQGTRLTVV.

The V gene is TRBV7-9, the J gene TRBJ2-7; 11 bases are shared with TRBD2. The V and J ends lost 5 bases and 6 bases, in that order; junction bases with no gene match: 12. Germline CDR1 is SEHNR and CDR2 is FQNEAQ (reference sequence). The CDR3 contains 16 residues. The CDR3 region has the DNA TGTGCCAGCAGCCCCCGTAGCGGGGGGGCCTTTGGCGAGCAGTACTTC. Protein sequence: CASSPRSGGAFGEQYF.

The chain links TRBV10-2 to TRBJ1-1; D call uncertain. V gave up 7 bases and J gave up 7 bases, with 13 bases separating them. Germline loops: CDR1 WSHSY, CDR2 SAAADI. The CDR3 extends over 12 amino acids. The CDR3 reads CASIGLGSEAFF. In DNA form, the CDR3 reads TGCGCCAGCATAGGCTTGGGGAGTGAAGCTTTCTTT.

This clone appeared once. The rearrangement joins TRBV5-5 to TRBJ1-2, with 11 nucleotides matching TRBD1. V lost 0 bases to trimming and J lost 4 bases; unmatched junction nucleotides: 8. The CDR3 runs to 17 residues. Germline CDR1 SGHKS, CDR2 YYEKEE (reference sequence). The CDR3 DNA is TGTGCCAGCAGCTTGGAGGTGGCGGGACAGGGGGTCTATGGCTACACCTTC. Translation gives CASSLEVAGQGVYGYTF.

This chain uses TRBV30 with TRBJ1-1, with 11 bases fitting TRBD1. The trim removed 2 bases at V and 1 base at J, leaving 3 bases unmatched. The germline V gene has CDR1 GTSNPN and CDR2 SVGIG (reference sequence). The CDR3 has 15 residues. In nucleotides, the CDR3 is TGTGCCTGGAGTAGGGGACAGGGGGGGAACACTGAAGCTTTCTTT. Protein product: CAWSRGQGGNTEAFF.

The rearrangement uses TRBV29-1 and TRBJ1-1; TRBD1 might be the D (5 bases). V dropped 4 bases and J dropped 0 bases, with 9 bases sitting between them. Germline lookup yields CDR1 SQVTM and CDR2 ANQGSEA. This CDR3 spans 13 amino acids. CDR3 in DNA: TGCAGCGTTGGACAGACGATGAACACTGAAGCTTTCTTT. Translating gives CSVGQTMNTEAFF.

The CDR3 nucleotides read TGTGCCAGCAGCGAGAACAATCAGCCCCAGCATTTT. Its translation: CASSENNQPQHF. The gene calls are TRBV7-2 and TRBJ1-5; D not resolved. Trimming took 5 bases from V and 3 from J, leaving 5 bases between them. Germline V gives CDR1 SGHTA, CDR2 FQGNSA. CDR3 length: 12 amino acids.

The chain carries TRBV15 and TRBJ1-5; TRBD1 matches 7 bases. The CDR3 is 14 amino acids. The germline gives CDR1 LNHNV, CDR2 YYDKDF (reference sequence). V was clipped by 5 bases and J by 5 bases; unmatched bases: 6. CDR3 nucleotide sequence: TGTGCCACCAGCCGGGGACAGTTTGATCAGCCCCAGCATTTT. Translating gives CATSRGQFDQPQHF.